These 30 T cell receptor beta chains were sequenced from one sample in a study of early stage breast cancer tumors. Libraries were prepared by immunoSEQ multiplex PCR; TCRdb keeps only in-frame clonotypes and omits some of them. The sample lists about 21,000 clones, about 80% seen once, with 25% to 30% in the top ten. Material: blood. The receptor set was obtained from a person between 60 and 70 years old with breast cancer.

V is TRBV19 and J is TRBJ1-1; 10 nucleotides align to TRBD1. The germline V gene encodes CDR1 LNHDA and CDR2 SQIVND (reference sequence). There are 13 residues in the CDR3. Unmatched junction bases numbered 5, after V lost 3 bases and J lost 10 bases. The CDR3 nucleotides are TGTGCCAGTAGTATGGGACAGGGGCTGGGAGCTTTCTTT. This codes for CASSMGQGLGAFF. The complete variable domain, with remaining parts taken from reference TRBV19 and TRBJ1-1, reads DGGITQSPKYLFRKEGQNVTLSCEQNLNHDAMYWYRQDPGQGLRLIYYSQIVNDFQKGDIAEGYSVSREKKESFPLTVTSAQKNPTAFYLCASSMGQGLGAFFGQGTRLTVV.

This clone was seen once. V usage is TRBV6-5 and J usage is TRBJ2-5; 8 nucleotides match TRBD1. This CDR3 has 14 residues. The junction had 8 bases not matched to a gene; V was cut back by 5 bases and J by 6 bases. Germline V gene lookup returns CDR1 MNHEY and CDR2 SVGAGI. In DNA form, the CDR3 reads TGTGCCAGCAGTGATAACGACAGGGGAAAGACCCAGTACTTC. Translating gives CASSDNDRGKTQYF.

The V gene is TRBV5-6, the J gene TRBJ1-2; no clear D. The CDR3 has 11 amino acids. CDR1 SGHDT and CDR2 YYEEEE come from the germline V gene. The germline V and J ends were trimmed by 3 bases and 10 bases, with 10 bases remaining between them. The CDR3 coding sequence is TGTGCCAGCAGCTCGCGAAGGGCCTACACCTTC. Encoded protein: CASSSRRAYTF.

This clone was detected a few times. The chain links TRBV7-8 to TRBJ2-1, with 7 bases fitting TRBD2. Trimming removed 4 bases from V and 0 bases from J; junction bases left unmatched: 9. The length of the CDR3 is 17 residues. CDR1 and CDR2 from the germline V gene are SGHVS and FQNEAQ. The CDR3 nucleotides are TGTGCCAGCAGCTCGGGGTTGGGCGGGAGCTCCTACAATGAGCAGTTCTTC. Translation: CASSSGLGGSSYNEQFF.

The CDR3 reads CASSFTGIVSQFF. CDR3 bases: TGTGCCAGCAGTTTTACAGGGATAGTATCGCAGTTCTTC. This chain joins TRBV6-6 and TRBJ2-1; D possibly corresponds to TRBD1 (6 bases). The germline CDR1 and CDR2 sequences are MNHNY and SVGAGI (reference sequence). The CDR3 consists of 13 residues. The V and J ends lost 4 bases and 12 bases respectively, with 16 bases between them.

This clone was seen a single time. The rearrangement joins TRBV27 to TRBJ2-2; 10 nucleotides line up with TRBD2. This CDR3 has 16 amino acids. V trimming: 5 bases; J trimming: 7 bases; junction bases outside the gene matches: 10. The germline V gene encodes CDR1 MNHEY and CDR2 SMNVEV (reference sequence). The CDR3 coding sequence is TGTGCCAGCAGTGTAAGCGGGGGGGCTTTAAGCGGGGAGCTGTTTTTT. Residues: CASSVSGGALSGELFF.

The J gene is TRBJ2-3, the V gene TRBV27, with D perhaps matching TRBD2 (5 bases). CDR3 length: 14 amino acids. From germline, CDR1 is MNHEY and CDR2 SMNVEV (reference sequence). Trimming shortened V by 3 bases and J by 2 bases, and 9 bases separated the two germline ends. In DNA, the CDR3 is TGTGCCAGCAGTTTTTTCGGGAACACAGATACGCAGTATTTT. This codes for CASSFFGNTDTQYF.

The DNA for the CDR3 is TGTGCCAGCAGAATAGCGGGAGGGACCCCTATGGATGAGCAGTTCTTC. Translation: CASRIAGGTPMDEQFF. V is TRBV27 and J is TRBJ2-1, with 11 nucleotides matching TRBD2. The CDR3 is 16 amino acids. Germline V gives CDR1 MNHEY, CDR2 SMNVEV (reference sequence). Unmatched junction bases numbered 12, after V lost 6 bases and J lost 8 bases.

The chain employs TRBV10-3 and TRBJ2-6; D is possibly TRBD1 or TRBD2 (5 bases each). This CDR3 is 19 amino acids long. Trimming pared 0 bases from V and 0 bases from J, leaving 15 bases between. From germline, CDR1 is ENHRY and CDR2 SYGVKD. The CDR3 region is CAISESTGTRVSGANVLTF. The CDR3 region has the DNA TGTGCCATCAGTGAGTCGACGGGGACCAGAGTCTCTGGGGCCAACGTCCTGACTTTC.

Concerning this clone itself: At one end, the junction sequence differs from germline, possibly due to a read error. V and J are TRBV18 and TRBJ1-5; the D is unclear. Germline lookup yields CDR1 KGHSH and CDR2 LQKENI. This CDR3 spans 15 amino acids. CDR3 DNA sequence: TGTGCCAGCTCACCACCCCAGGCAAGCAAGCAGCCCCAGCATTTT. It yields the protein CASSPPQASKQPQHF.

Written as DNA, the CDR3 is TGTGCCAGCAGCTCACAGAACCAAGAGACCCAGTACTTC. Its protein product is CASSSQNQETQYF. The V gene is TRBV5-6, the J gene TRBJ2-5; no clear D. CDR3 length equals 13 residues. Trimming pared 3 bases from V and 0 bases from J, leaving 6 bases between. Germline CDR1 and CDR2: SGHDT and YYEEEE.

The CDR3 coding sequence is TGTGCCAGCAGTGAAGGGTTGGGGGAGGTCAACAATGAGCAGTTCTTC. Translation: CASSEGLGEVNNEQFF. The gene calls are TRBV6-1 and TRBJ2-1, with D perhaps matching TRBD2 (6 bases). V dropped 1 base and J dropped 5 bases, with 15 bases sitting between them. CDR1 and CDR2 (germline): MNHNS, SASEGT. CDR3 length equals 16 residues.

The chain links TRBV5-8 to TRBJ2-1; a possible D gene is TRBD2 (6 bases). The CDR3 length is 14 residues. The ends were cut back, 4 bases at V and 1 base at J, with 9 bases in the middle. The germline CDR1 and CDR2 sequences are SGHTS and YDEGEE. CDR3 sequence (DNA): TGTGCCAGCAGCGTGGGGGGATCCTACAATGAGCAGTTCTTC. It yields the protein CASSVGGSYNEQFF.

The chain joins TRBV9 to TRBJ1-2; possible D gene TRBD1, 6 bases. The CDR3 length is 12 residues. Germline V gene data show CDR1 as SGDLS and CDR2 as YYNGEE. V dropped 4 bases and J dropped 7 bases, with 11 bases sitting between them. CDR3 protein: CASSPTGSGYTF. The CDR3 DNA reads TGTGCCAGCAGCCCAACAGGGTCTGGCTACACCTTC.

The CDR3 loop reads CASSPGQGHYGYTF. The CDR3 DNA reads as TGTGCCAGCAGCCCTGGACAGGGTCACTATGGCTACACCTTC. The chain uses TRBV9 and TRBJ1-2; 8 bases fit TRBD1. The CDR3 spans 14 residues. From germline, CDR1 is SGDLS and CDR2 YYNGEE. Trimming cost V 4 bases and J 3 bases; bases outside gene matches: 5.

The gene calls are TRBV2 and TRBJ2-3; 7 bases agree with TRBD2. Trimming at V came to 7 bases and at J to 2 bases, leaving 12 bases not matched to a gene. Germline V gene sequence: CDR1 SNHLY, CDR2 FYNNEI. This CDR3 region has 16 residues. The DNA of the CDR3 is TGTGCCAGCATAGAGGTGGGGGAGGGGTTCACAGATACGCAGTATTTT. It codes for CASIEVGEGFTDTQYF.

The chain carries TRBV5-1 and TRBJ1-2; 12 bases agree with TRBD1. Germline V gene sequence: CDR1 SGHRS, CDR2 YFSETQ. Trimming took 0 bases from V and 0 from J; bases not matched to a gene: 6. The CDR3 is made up of 18 amino acids. CDR3 amino acids: CASSLAGGQGATNYGYTF. Here the CDR3 DNA reads TGCGCCAGCAGCTTGGCCGGGGGACAGGGGGCTACTAACTATGGCTACACCTTC.

The chain uses TRBV5-6 and TRBJ1-4; 12 bases map to TRBD1. Germline CDR1 reads SGHDT; CDR2 reads YYEEEE. The CDR3 is 14 residues long. The J segment lost 10 bases and the V segment lost 4 bases, leaving 5 bases of the junction unmatched. CDR3 residues: CASSNRDRGPKLFF. In DNA, the CDR3 is TGTGCCAGCAGCAATAGGGACAGGGGGCCAAAACTGTTTTTT.

This chain uses TRBV30 with TRBJ1-6; 7 bases line up with TRBD1. The V and J ends lost 2 bases and 7 bases, in that order; junction bases with no gene match: 5. The CDR3 extends over 14 amino acids. CDR1 is GTSNPN and CDR2 is SVGIG in the germline V gene (reference sequence). The CDR3 is CAWSWGQPNSPLHF. Written as DNA, the CDR3 is TGTGCCTGGAGTTGGGGACAGCCCAATTCACCCCTCCACTTT.

CDR3 region: CSVGGTGLSYEQYF. CDR3 nucleotides: TGCAGCGTGGGAGGTACAGGTCTCTCTTACGAGCAGTACTTC. The chain combines TRBV29-1 with TRBJ2-7; D perhaps matches TRBD2 (6 bases). The V end lost 6 bases, the J end lost 4 bases, and 19 bases lay between the germline ends. The CDR3 runs 14 residues. CDR1 is SQVTM and CDR2 is ANQGSEA in the germline V gene.

V and J are TRBV7-9 and TRBJ1-1, with D perhaps TRBD1 (5 bases). The ends were cut back, 0 bases at V and 0 bases at J, with 11 bases in the middle. In germline, CDR1 is SEHNR, CDR2 FQNEAQ (reference sequence). This CDR3 comprises 16 residues. The CDR3: CASSLAPGTMNTEAFF. The CDR3, as DNA: TGTGCCAGCAGCTTAGCGCCAGGGACGATGAACACTGAAGCTTTCTTT.

This chain uses TRBV9 with TRBJ2-2; 8 bases agree with TRBD2. This CDR3 is 17 amino acids long. The germline CDR1 and CDR2 sequences are SGDLS and YYNGEE. With V trimmed by 4 bases and J by 0 bases, 8 bases remained unmatched. The CDR3 sequence is CASSLLPAGANTGELFF. In DNA form, the CDR3 reads TGTGCCAGCAGCCTTCTGCCAGCGGGGGCGAACACCGGGGAGCTGTTTTTT.

This clone was found once. The chain joins TRBV11-3 to TRBJ2-1; D tentatively reads TRBD1 or TRBD2 (5 bases each). V lost 4 bases to trimming and J lost 11 bases, with 15 bases between them. Germline CDR1 and CDR2: SGHNT and YENEEA. The CDR3 loop spans 13 amino acids. The CDR3 bases are TGTGCCAGCAGCTCCCGTCTGGGGGATAAGCAGTTCTTC. Encoded protein: CASSSRLGDKQFF.

The chain is built from TRBV7-3 and TRBJ2-1, with 13 bases fitting TRBD2. Germline CDR1 and CDR2: SGHTA and FQGTGA. The CDR3 consists of 15 residues. V was clipped by 5 bases and J by 4 bases; unmatched bases: 2. The CDR3 reads CASSPGLAGYNEQFF. The CDR3 nucleotides read TGTGCCAGCAGCCCGGGACTAGCGGGGTACAATGAGCAGTTCTTC. Using reference TRBV7-3 and TRBJ2-1 for the parts outside the CDR3, the full variable domain is GAGVSQTPSNKVTEKGKYVELRCDPISGHTALYWYRQSLGQGPEFLIYFQGTGAADDSGLPNDRFFAVRPEGSVSTLKIQRTERGDSAVYLCASSPGLAGYNEQFFGPGTRLTVL.

The chain joins TRBV7-6 to TRBJ2-7, with TRBD2 matching 9 bases. V was pared by 3 bases and J by 3 bases, with 3 bases of the junction left unmatched. CDR1 and CDR2 from the germline V gene are SGHVS and FNYEAQ. This CDR3 has 14 amino acids. CDR3 sequence (DNA): TGTGCCAGCAGCTTGGGGACTAGCAGCTACGAGCAGTACTTC. Translation gives CASSLGTSSYEQYF. Drawing the rest from reference TRBV7-6 and TRBJ2-7, the complete variable domain is GAGVSQSPRYKVTKRGQDVALRCDPISGHVSLYWYRQALGQGPEFLTYFNYEAQQDKSGLPNDRFSAERPEGSISTLTIQRTEQRDSAMYRCASSLGTSSYEQYFGPGTRLTVT.

The chain recombines TRBV18 with TRBJ2-5, with 7 bases identical to TRBD1. J lost 3 bases, V lost 4 bases, and 14 bases had no gene match. The CDR3 totals 17 residues. Germline values: CDR1 KGHSH, CDR2 LQKENI. CDR3 sequence reads: CASSLRDRRGPKETQYF. The CDR3 nucleotides are TGTGCCAGCTCACTTCGGGACAGAAGGGGCCCAAAAGAGACCCAGTACTTC.

The chain links TRBV5-1 to TRBJ2-2; tentative D call: TRBD1 (8 bases). Trimming took 3 bases from V and 5 from J, leaving 14 bases between them. CDR1 is SGHRS, CDR2 YFSETQ, per germline. This CDR3 spans 15 amino acids. CDR3 DNA sequence: TGCGCCAGCAGCTCTGGACAGGGAGGGACCGGGGAGCTGTTTTTT. It specifies CASSSGQGGTGELFF.

In this sample, this clone turned up once. The V gene is TRBV19, the J gene TRBJ1-2; D uncertain. The ends were cut back, 3 bases at V and 3 bases at J, with 8 bases in the middle. The germline CDR1 and CDR2 sequences are LNHDA and SQIVND (reference sequence). The CDR3 is 13 amino acids. CDR3 coding DNA: TGTGCCAGTAGTATGTGGAGCCACTATGGCTACACCTTC. Translation: CASSMWSHYGYTF. The whole variable domain, remainder taken from reference TRBV19 and TRBJ1-2, is DGGITQSPKYLFRKEGQNVTLSCEQNLNHDAMYWYRQDPGQGLRLIYYSQIVNDFQKGDIAEGYSVSREKKESFPLTVTSAQKNPTAFYLCASSMWSHYGYTFGSGTRLTVV.

The CDR3 is CSVAGTYEQYF. The DNA of the CDR3 is TGCAGCGTTGCAGGAACCTACGAGCAGTACTTC. The genes are TRBV29-1 and TRBJ2-7; no clear D. The CDR3 covers 11 residues. Looked up from germline, CDR1 is SQVTM and CDR2 is ANQGSEA. V was clipped by 4 bases and J by 2 bases, with 6 bases between them.

V and J are TRBV6-5 and TRBJ1-2, with no clear D. Germline CDR1 MNHEY, CDR2 SVGAGI. V gave up 5 bases and J gave up 12 bases, with 19 bases separating them. The length of the CDR3 is 13 residues. The DNA for the CDR3 is TGTGCCAGCAGTCCGCCGGGCGTCGTGGTTAACACCTTC. This encodes CASSPPGVVVNTF.